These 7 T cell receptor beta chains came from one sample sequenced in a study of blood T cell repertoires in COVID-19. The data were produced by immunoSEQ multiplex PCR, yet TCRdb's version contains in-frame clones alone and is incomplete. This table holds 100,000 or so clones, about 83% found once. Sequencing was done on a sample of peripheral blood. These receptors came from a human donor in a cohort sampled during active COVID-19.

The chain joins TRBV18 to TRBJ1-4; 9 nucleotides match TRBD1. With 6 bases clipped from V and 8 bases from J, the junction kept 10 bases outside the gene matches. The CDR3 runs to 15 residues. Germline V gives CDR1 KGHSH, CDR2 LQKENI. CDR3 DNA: TGTGCCAGCTCGCGGGGACAGGGAGGTTTGGAAAAACTGTTTTTT. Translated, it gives CASSRGQGGLEKLFF.

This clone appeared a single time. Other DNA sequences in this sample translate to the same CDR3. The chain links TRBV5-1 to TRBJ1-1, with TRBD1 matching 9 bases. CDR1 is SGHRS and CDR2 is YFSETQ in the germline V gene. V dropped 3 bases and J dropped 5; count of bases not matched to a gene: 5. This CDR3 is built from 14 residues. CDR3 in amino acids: CASSWGQGGTEAFF. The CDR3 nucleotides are TGCGCCAGCAGCTGGGGACAGGGTGGAACTGAAGCTTTCTTT.

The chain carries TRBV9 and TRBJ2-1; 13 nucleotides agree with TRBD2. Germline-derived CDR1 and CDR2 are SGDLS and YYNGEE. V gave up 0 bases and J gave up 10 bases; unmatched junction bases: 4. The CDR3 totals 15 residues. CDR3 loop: CASSVGGLAGMEQFF. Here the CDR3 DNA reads TGTGCCAGCAGCGTAGGGGGACTAGCGGGAATGGAGCAGTTCTTC. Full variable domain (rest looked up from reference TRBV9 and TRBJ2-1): DSGVTQTPKHLITATGQRVTLRCSPRSGDLSVYWYQQSLDQGLQFLIQYYNGEERAKGNILERFSAQQFPDLHSELNLSSLELGDSALYFCASSVGGLAGMEQFFGPGTRLTVL.

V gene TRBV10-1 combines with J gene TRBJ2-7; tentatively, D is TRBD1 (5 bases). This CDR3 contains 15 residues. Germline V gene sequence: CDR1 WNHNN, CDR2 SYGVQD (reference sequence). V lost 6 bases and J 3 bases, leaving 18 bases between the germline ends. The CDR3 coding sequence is TGCGCCAGCAGGCACTCCCGCTCAGGGATCTACGAGCAGTACTTC. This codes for CASRHSRSGIYEQYF.

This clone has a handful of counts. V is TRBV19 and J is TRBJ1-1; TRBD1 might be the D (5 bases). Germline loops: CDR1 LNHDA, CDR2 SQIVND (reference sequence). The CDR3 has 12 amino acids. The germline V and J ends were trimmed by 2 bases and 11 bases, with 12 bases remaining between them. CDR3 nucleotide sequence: TGTGCCAGTAGTATACAGGGTTTTACGGCTTTCTTT. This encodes CASSIQGFTAFF.

CDR3 nucleotides: TGTGCCAGCAGAACGGGACAGGGACAATACAATGAGCAGTTCTTC. It codes for CASRTGQGQYNEQFF. This chain joins TRBV6-6 and TRBJ2-1; 9 bases are shared with TRBD1. J was trimmed by 4 bases and V by 6 bases; bases with no gene match: 7. The CDR3 has 15 residues. The germline gives CDR1 MNHNY, CDR2 SVGAGI (reference sequence).

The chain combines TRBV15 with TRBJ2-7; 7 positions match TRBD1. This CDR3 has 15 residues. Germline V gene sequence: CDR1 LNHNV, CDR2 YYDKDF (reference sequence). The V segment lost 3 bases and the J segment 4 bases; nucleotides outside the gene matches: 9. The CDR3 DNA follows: TGTGCCACCAGCAGGAACACAGGGGAATTATACGAGCAGTACTTC. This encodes CATSRNTGELYEQYF.